The rows below give T cell receptor beta chains drawn from one sample of a study of OX40 agonist ivuxolimab in advanced cancers. Some clones are missing from TCRdb's copy, which holds only in-frame ones; the method was immunoSEQ multiplex PCR. Of roughly 50,000 clones listed, more than 75% are singletons. The sample here was CD4+ or CD8+ T cells sorted from blood, taken in a trial of the OX40 agonist ivuxolimab. These TCRs come from an adult with an advanced solid tumor such as melanoma, head and neck, liver or kidney cancer. The CDR3 runs from the conserved cysteine through the conserved F or W. The D gene is left open where the match is weak. Part of the rows lack a size; the others show once, few, many or a class for expanded clones.

CASTGQGAIRETQYF TGCGCCAGCACGGGACAGGGGGCTATAAGGGAGACCCAGTACTTC TRBJ2-5 TRBV5-1 TRBD1 -
CASSLGQGRYGYTF TGTGCCAGCAGCCTGGGACAGGGAAGATATGGCTACACCTTC TRBJ1-2 TRBV6-5 TRBD1 once
CASSPGQGGGKLFF TGTGCCAGCAGCCCCGGACAGGGCGGGGGAAAACTGTTTTTT TRBJ1-4 TRBV7-2 TRBD1 few
CASYSGGLEQYF TGTGCCAGCTACTCAGGGGGCCTCGAGCAGTACTTC TRBJ2-7 TRBV7-9 TRBD1 -
CASSIGGLLNTEAFF TGTGCCAGTAGTATAGGGGGCCTGTTGAACACTGAAGCTTTCTTT TRBJ1-1 TRBV19 - -
CAIKQALSYNEQFF TGTGCCATCAAACAAGCGCTCTCCTACAATGAGCAGTTCTTC TRBJ2-1 TRBV10-3 - -
CASSLQGGPGNTIYF TGCGCCAGCAGCTTGCAAGGGGGTCCCGGAAACACCATATATTTT TRBJ1-3 TRBV5-1 - -
CASSLGPGNTEAFF TGCGCCAGCAGCTTGGGGCCAGGGAACACTGAAGCTTTCTTT TRBJ1-1 TRBV5-1 - -
CASSFQGGNTGELFF TGTGCCAGTAGTTTCCAGGGAGGCAACACCGGGGAGCTGTTTTTT TRBJ2-2 TRBV19 - -
CASSFFRIAGGPWDEQFF TGTGCCAGCAGTTTCTTCCGAATAGCGGGAGGGCCATGGGATGAGCAGTTCTTC TRBJ2-1 TRBV28 TRBD2 -
CASSRTGTGGTDTQYF TGCGCCAGCTCGCGTACCGGGACAGGGGGCACAGATACGCAGTATTTT TRBJ2-3 TRBV5-1 TRBD1 -
CASSESDRKLFF TGTGCCAGCAGTGAAAGTGACAGAAAACTGTTTTTT TRBJ1-4 TRBV6-1 - -
CASSPIVQYEQYF TGTGCCAGCAGCCCTATCGTACAGTACGAGCAGTACTTC TRBJ2-7 TRBV28 - -
CASSRGSQGGRTKNIQYF TGCGCCAGCAGCCGTGGTTCTCAGGGCGGGCGGACCAAAAACATTCAGTACTTC TRBJ2-4 TRBV4-1 - -
CASSPKQDSNQPQHF TGCGCCAGCAGCCCGAAGCAAGATAGCAATCAGCCCCAGCATTTT TRBJ1-5 TRBV4-1 - -
CASSATSGTSYNEQFF TGTGCCAGCTCAGCGACTAGCGGTACTTCCTACAATGAGCAGTTCTTC TRBJ2-1 TRBV18 TRBD2 -
CASSLTLISGNTIYF TGTGCCAGCAGCTTGACTCTGATCTCTGGAAACACCATATATTTT TRBJ1-3 TRBV5-5 - -
CASSLASVGPGANVLTF TGTGCCAGCAGCTTAGCTTCAGTTGGCCCTGGGGCCAACGTCCTGACTTTC TRBJ2-6 TRBV7-2 - few
CASSYRATEAFF TGTGCCAGCAGTTACAGGGCCACTGAAGCTTTCTTT TRBJ1-1 TRBV6-6 - -
CASSLANQAANSPLHF TGTGCCAGCAGCTTGGCCAATCAGGCGGCTAATTCACCCCTCCACTTT TRBJ1-6 TRBV5-4 - -
CASSDTSGSYEQYF TGCGCCAGCAGTGATACTAGCGGGAGCTACGAGCAGTACTTC TRBJ2-7 TRBV10-2 TRBD2 -
CASQQGNNSPLHF TGTGCCAGCCAACAGGGTAATAATTCACCCCTCCACTTT TRBJ1-6 TRBV28 - -
CASSIESGTYNEQFF TGTGCCAGTAGTATAGAGAGCGGGACCTACAATGAGCAGTTCTTC TRBJ2-1 TRBV19 TRBD2 -
CASSVDGQGATDTQYF TGTGCCAGCAGCGTAGATGGTCAGGGGGCAACAGATACGCAGTATTTT TRBJ2-3 TRBV9 TRBD1 -
CASSFKVGGIVETQYF TGTGCCAGCAGCTTCAAGGTGGGGGGAATTGTCGAGACCCAGTACTTC TRBJ2-5 TRBV7-2 - -
CASSYGGNGVPLHF TGTGCCAGCAGTTACGGGGGTAATGGTGTCCCCCTCCACTTT TRBJ1-6 TRBV6-5 - -
CASSSPGTEAFF TGTGCCAGCAGCTCCCCAGGCACTGAAGCTTTCTTT TRBJ1-1 TRBV7-3 - -
CASSTSGREETQYF TGTGCCAGCAGCACTAGCGGGAGGGAAGAGACCCAGTACTTC TRBJ2-5 TRBV6-5 TRBD2 -
CASSPVASGLTDTQYF TGTGCCAGCTCACCAGTGGCTAGCGGCCTCACAGATACGCAGTATTTT TRBJ2-3 TRBV18 TRBD2 -
CASSEEYSPLHF TGTGCCAGCAGTGAGGAGTATTCACCCCTCCACTTT TRBJ1-6 TRBV2 - -
CASTLGYSNQPQHF TGTGCCAGCACACTCGGGTATAGCAATCAGCCCCAGCATTTT TRBJ1-5 TRBV2 - -
CASSGLAGANEQFF TGCGCCAGCAGCGGACTAGCGGGAGCGAATGAGCAGTTCTTC TRBJ2-1 TRBV10-1 TRBD2 -
CATQSVGETQYF TGTGCCACCCAATCGGTCGGGGAGACCCAGTACTTC TRBJ2-5 TRBV6-5 - -
CASSRRNTGELFF TGTGCCAGCAGTCGCAGGAACACCGGGGAGCTGTTTTTT TRBJ2-2 TRBV27 - -
CASSLDYGVNSPLHF TGTGCCAGCAGCTTAGATTATGGGGTAAATTCACCCCTCCACTTT TRBJ1-6 TRBV7-2 - -
CASSQYRDRVTYEQYF TGTGCCAGCTCACAGTATAGGGACAGGGTAACCTACGAGCAGTACTTC TRBJ2-7 TRBV18 TRBD1 -
CASSISRANTIYF TGTGCCAGTAGTATCTCCAGGGCAAACACCATATATTTT TRBJ1-3 TRBV19 - -
CASSLDADGYTF TGCGCCAGCAGCTTAGACGCGGATGGCTACACCTTC TRBJ1-2 TRBV5-1 - -
CASSQEGGRWGGYTF TGCGCCAGCAGCCAAGAGGGAGGAAGATGGGGTGGCTACACCTTC TRBJ1-2 TRBV4-1 - -
CASSLVAGGRYEQYF TGTGCCAGCAGCTTAGTGGCGGGAGGGCGATACGAGCAGTACTTC TRBJ2-7 TRBV7-2 TRBD2 few
CASSLGTGLKETQYF TGTGCCAGCAGCTTGGGGACAGGGTTGAAAGAGACCCAGTACTTC TRBJ2-5 TRBV11-2 TRBD1 -
CSVTGEDHEQYF TGCAGCGTTACAGGGGAGGACCACGAGCAGTACTTC TRBJ2-7 TRBV29-1 - -
CASSPGTGGNQPQHF TGTGCCAGCAGCCCCGGGACAGGGGGAAATCAGCCCCAGCATTTT TRBJ1-5 TRBV6-5 TRBD1 -
CAWTGGGNTIYF TGTGCCTGGACGGGGGGTGGAAACACCATATATTTT TRBJ1-3 TRBV30 - -
CASSYSGGAKQPQHF TGTGCCAGCAGTTACTCGGGGGGGGCGAAACAGCCCCAGCATTTT TRBJ1-5 TRBV6-5 - -
CAISGTGGMNEQFF TGTGCCATCAGTGGCACAGGGGGAATGAATGAGCAGTTCTTC TRBJ2-1 TRBV10-3 TRBD1 -
CASSLDGIPNQPQHF TGCGCCAGCAGCTTGGACGGGATACCGAATCAGCCCCAGCATTTT TRBJ1-5 TRBV5-1 - many
CASSLVSGPDTQYF TGCGCCAGCAGCTTGGTTTCAGGACCCGATACGCAGTATTTT TRBJ2-3 TRBV5-1 - -
CASSRGTSVLVSYNEQFF TGCGCCAGCAGCCGAGGGACTAGCGTTCTTGTCTCCTACAATGAGCAGTTCTTC TRBJ2-1 TRBV5-1 TRBD2 -
CASSPGGVFTDTQYF TGTGCCAGCAGCCCTGGCGGTGTTTTCACAGATACGCAGTATTTT TRBJ2-3 TRBV7-6 - -
CASSRRQGDANEQFF TGTGCCAGCAGCCGAAGACAGGGCGACGCGAATGAGCAGTTCTTC TRBJ2-1 TRBV27 TRBD1 -
CASSLDPGPTYF TGTGCCAGCAGCTTAGACCCGGGCCCCACGTACTTC TRBJ2-4 TRBV7-9 - -